One sample yielded the 24 T cell receptor beta chains listed below, sequenced in a study of CD8 T cells in ankylosing spondylitis. TCRdb processed the 5' RACE reads anew with MiXCR; each CDR3 protein has one entry. Altogether roughly 280,000 distinct CDR3 sequences are present, around 20% being singletons, with the ten largest covering about 8%. The sequencing input was blood, either unsorted or a sorted T cell fraction (not recorded which). All receptors derive from a male donor with ankylosing spondylitis or in good health (not recorded which).

The rearrangement links TRBV7-8 to TRBJ2-4; 10 bases match TRBD1. Per the germline V gene, CDR1 is SGHVS and CDR2 is FQNEAQ. The CDR3 consists of 20 residues. The V gene end was trimmed by 0 bases and the J gene end by 0 bases; junction bases not matched to a gene: 11. This chain's CDR3 is CASSLAARDRGQGAKNIQYF. CDR3 in DNA: TGTGCCAGCAGCTTAGCGGCCCGGGACAGGGGTCAGGGAGCCAAAAACATTCAGTACTTC.

The table lists this clonotype with a few counts. The rearrangement joins TRBV25-1 to TRBJ2-1, with 9 bases aligning to TRBD1. This CDR3 comprises 15 residues. Per the germline V gene, CDR1 is MGHDK and CDR2 is SYGVNS. The V and J ends lost 4 bases and 7 bases, in that order; junction bases with no gene match: 8. CDR3 sequence (DNA): TGTGCCAGCAGTGTGTGGGACAGGGTAATGAATGAGCAGTTCTTC. Encoded protein: CASSVWDRVMNEQFF.

The chain employs TRBV20-1 and TRBJ2-5; 8 bases are a match to TRBD2. V lost 0 bases, J lost 3 bases, and 9 bases stayed unmatched. Germline V lookup: CDR1 DFQATT, CDR2 SNEGSKA (reference sequence). CDR3 length equals 16 residues. The CDR3 region is CSARDTQRGPKETQYF. The CDR3 DNA follows: TGCAGTGCTAGAGATACACAGCGGGGGCCTAAAGAGACCCAGTACTTC.

The rearrangement uses TRBV20-1 and TRBJ2-3, with a possible D match to TRBD2 (6 bases). The CDR3 loop spans 14 amino acids. V was pared by 6 bases and J by 1 base, with 14 bases between. CDR1 and CDR2 (germline): DFQATT, SNEGSKA (reference sequence). The CDR3 sequence is CSAGWAGRTDTQYF. CDR3 nucleotide sequence: TGCAGTGCCGGGTGGGCGGGACGCACAGATACGCAGTATTTT.

This clonotype turned up a few times. This chain connects TRBV4-2 to TRBJ1-5; 8 nucleotides line up with TRBD1. V dropped 1 base and J dropped 6; count of bases not matched to a gene: 2. Germline CDR1 LGHNA, CDR2 YNFKEQ. This CDR3 has 14 residues. The CDR3 DNA follows: TGTGCCAGCAGCCAAGGGACAGGGACTCAGCCCCAGCATTTT. This gives the protein CASSQGTGTQPQHF.

This clonotype showed up many times. This chain uses TRBV30 with TRBJ2-2, with D unclear. V lost 0 bases and J 4 bases, leaving 6 bases between the germline ends. This CDR3 has 13 amino acids. Germline assignment: CDR1 GTSNPN and CDR2 SVGIG (reference sequence). CDR3 protein: CAWSVQSTGELFF. The CDR3 coding sequence is TGTGCCTGGAGTGTGCAGAGCACCGGGGAGCTGTTTTTT.

This clonotype was detected a few times. This sequence joins TRBV5-1 and TRBJ2-7; a possible D gene is TRBD1 (7 bases). CDR1 SGHRS and CDR2 YFSETQ come from the germline V gene. This CDR3 is built from 15 residues. Trimming stripped 1 base from V and 3 bases from J, with 14 bases between. In DNA, the CDR3 is TGCGCCAGCAGCTTGTATCCAGGGGGGAGCTACGAGCAGTACGTC. Residues: CASSLYPGGSYEQYV.

This clonotype was seen only a few times. The rearrangement uses TRBV2 and TRBJ2-5; no reliable D call. Germline CDR1 and CDR2: SNHLY and FYNNEI. The V and J ends lost 6 bases and 2 bases respectively, with 1 base between them. The CDR3 is 10 amino acids. This chain's CDR3 is CASRQETQYF. The CDR3 DNA is TGTGCCAGCAGACAAGAGACCCAGTACTTC. The full variable domain, with the rest looked up from reference TRBV2 and TRBJ2-5, is EPEVTQTPSHQVTQMGQEVILRCVPISNHLYFYWYRQILGQKVEFLVSFYNNEISEKSEIFDDQFSVERPDGSNFTLKIRSTKLEDSAMYFCASRQETQYFGPGTRLLVL.

This clonotype appeared many times. The chain is built from TRBV20-1 and TRBJ2-3; 7 bases are shared with TRBD1. CDR3 size: 14 residues. Germline lookup yields CDR1 DFQATT and CDR2 SNEGSKA (reference sequence). Trimming took 7 bases from V and 2 from J; bases not matched to a gene: 9. The CDR3 nucleotides are TGCAGTGTTAGGACAGGCCTAACCACAGATACGCAGTATTTT. Amino acid sequence: CSVRTGLTTDTQYF.

This clonotype was observed a few times. This chain connects TRBV10-3 to TRBJ2-1; 10 nucleotides line up with TRBD2. With 4 bases clipped from V and 6 bases from J, the junction kept 0 bases outside the gene matches. CDR1 is ENHRY, CDR2 SYGVKD, per germline. CDR3 length: 13 residues. The CDR3 protein is CAISGLAGNEQFF. CDR3 nucleotide sequence: TGTGCCATCAGTGGACTAGCGGGCAATGAGCAGTTCTTC.

This clonotype was counted a few times. The chain uses TRBV15 and TRBJ2-2; 7 bases match TRBD1. Germline trimming cut 3 bases from V and 4 bases from J; bases unmatched to any gene: 5. The germline V gene has CDR1 LNHNV and CDR2 YYDKDF (reference sequence). The CDR3 sequence is 15 residues long. The CDR3 loop is CATSSEGATTGELFF. The CDR3 DNA is TGTGCCACCAGCAGCGAGGGGGCGACCACCGGGGAGCTGTTTTTT.

The rearrangement uses TRBV5-1 and TRBJ1-1, with 9 bases fitting TRBD1. The CDR3 is 17 residues long. The trim removed 0 bases at V and 5 bases at J, leaving 11 bases unmatched. Germline V gene data show CDR1 as SGHRS and CDR2 as YFSETQ. This CDR3 reads CASSLGYSGQGRTEAFF. The CDR3 nucleotides read TGCGCCAGCAGCTTGGGATACTCAGGACAGGGGAGGACTGAAGCTTTCTTT.

This clonotype has more than one count but fewer than ten. The J gene is TRBJ2-7, the V gene TRBV5-1; no definite D call. Trimming left V 2 bases short and J 7 bases short, with 16 bases between. The length of the CDR3 is 14 residues. Germline V gene lookup returns CDR1 SGHRS and CDR2 YFSETQ. The CDR3 nucleotides read TGCGCCAGCAGCTTTAAGGACCGACCCGTAGAGCAGTACGTC. This gives the protein CASSFKDRPVEQYV.

This clonotype has at least ten counts. CDR3 bases: TGTGCCAGCAGACCTACAGCGGGAGGGCAAACTAGGGAGCTGTTTTTT. Amino acid sequence: CASRPTAGGQTRELFF. The rearrangement uses TRBV3-1 and TRBJ2-2; 10 bases map to TRBD2. Germline loops: CDR1 LGHDT, CDR2 YNNKEL (reference sequence). The J segment lost 9 bases and the V segment lost 6 bases, leaving 13 bases of the junction unmatched. The CDR3 consists of 16 residues.

This clonotype was recorded at least ten times. This chain connects TRBV5-1 to TRBJ2-2, with D unresolved. CDR1 SGHRS and CDR2 YFSETQ come from the germline V gene. The V gene lost 0 bases and the J gene lost 4 bases, with 10 bases spanning the gap. This CDR3 region has 15 residues. The CDR3 sequence: CASSLGLTRTGELFF. The DNA of the CDR3 is TGCGCCAGCAGCTTGGGCCTCACCCGCACCGGGGAGCTGTTTTTT.

The chain links TRBV27 to TRBJ1-5, with D tentatively TRBD1 (5 bases). The V end lost 3 bases, the J end lost 3 bases, and 18 bases lay between the germline ends. This CDR3 is built from 17 residues. Germline V gene lookup returns CDR1 MNHEY and CDR2 SMNVEV (reference sequence). The CDR3 sequence: CASSFRWGVRNNQPQHF. The CDR3 coding sequence is TGTGCCAGCAGTTTTCGGTGGGGGGTGAGGAACAATCAGCCCCAGCATTTT.

The chain links TRBV5-1 to TRBJ2-7; 7 bases align to TRBD1. Germline V gene data show CDR1 as SGHRS and CDR2 as YFSETQ. This CDR3 is built from 17 residues. J lost 0 bases, V lost 10 bases, and 19 bases had no gene match. CDR3 nucleotide sequence: TGCGCCCCGCCTCGGGACAGAGTTTCCATGAGCTCCTACGAGCAGTACGTC. This translates into CAPPRDRVSMSSYEQYV.

The chain links TRBV10-3 to TRBJ2-7; a possible D gene is TRBD1 (6 bases). In germline, CDR1 is ENHRY, CDR2 SYGVKD. The V end lost 2 bases, the J end lost 2 bases, and 13 bases lay between the germline ends. This CDR3 region has 15 residues. As DNA, the CDR3 is TGTGCCATCAGTGAGGGACAGATAGGCACCTACGAGCAGTACGTC. Translated, it gives CAISEGQIGTYEQYV.

This clonotype was seen repeatedly, ten times or more. V gene TRBV5-6 combines with J gene TRBJ2-1; 14 positions match TRBD2. The CDR3 covers 15 residues. The ends lost 0 bases at V and 10 bases at J; junction bases unmatched: 3. The V gene's germline CDR1 is SGHDT and CDR2 YYEEEE. The CDR3 is CASSLGLAGGREQFF. The CDR3, as DNA: TGTGCCAGCAGCTTGGGACTAGCGGGAGGGCGAGAGCAGTTCTTC.

V and J are TRBV6-5 and TRBJ2-5; 7 nucleotides match TRBD1. The J segment lost 3 bases and the V segment lost 0 bases, leaving 4 bases of the junction unmatched. The CDR3 sequence is 15 residues long. Germline assignment: CDR1 MNHEY and CDR2 SVGAGI. The CDR3 sequence is CASSYSWTGEETQYF. The CDR3 DNA follows: TGTGCCAGCAGTTACTCTTGGACAGGAGAAGAGACCCAGTACTTC.

This clonotype occurred a few times. The chain carries TRBV7-2 and TRBJ2-5, with D perhaps given as TRBD1 or TRBD2 (6 bases each). Germline V CDR1 and CDR2: SGHTA, FQGNSA. This CDR3 has 14 amino acids. V was shortened by 7 bases and J by 2 bases, with 14 bases between the two germline ends. DNA of the CDR3: TGTGCCAGCAACGCCGGGGGCTTACAAGAGACCCAGTACTTC. This translates into CASNAGGLQETQYF.

This clonotype has a handful of counts. The CDR3 here is CASSVANREQFF. CDR3 nucleotide sequence: TGTGCCAGCAGCGTGGCAAACCGGGAGCAGTTCTTC. The chain recombines TRBV9 with TRBJ2-1; D remains ambiguous. V was cut by 2 bases and J by 10 bases, with 10 bases left in between. This CDR3 has 12 residues. Germline-derived CDR1 and CDR2 are SGDLS and YYNGEE.

This clonotype has a handful of counts. The V gene is TRBV5-1, the J gene TRBJ2-5; D perhaps matches TRBD1 (6 bases). From germline, CDR1 is SGHRS and CDR2 YFSETQ. V dropped 0 bases and J dropped 1 base, with 22 bases sitting between them. The CDR3 contains 19 residues. CDR3 residues: CASSLAGNSEQGSQETQYF. The DNA of the CDR3 is TGCGCCAGCAGCTTGGCTGGAAACTCGGAACAGGGAAGCCAAGAGACCCAGTACTTC.

This rearrangement joins TRBV20-1 to TRBJ2-2; no clear D gene. Germline V gene sequence: CDR1 DFQATT, CDR2 SNEGSKA (reference sequence). The V gene lost 5 bases and the J gene lost 4 bases, with 14 bases spanning the gap. The CDR3 contains 14 residues. The CDR3 sequence is CSARGEQFTGELFF. Here the CDR3 DNA reads TGCAGTGCTCGCGGAGAACAGTTCACCGGGGAGCTGTTTTTT.